This record looks at one T cell receptor beta chain sequence and its context. Its antigen is unknown. The sample originates from a study of T cell repertoires in cytomegalovirus infection. Background on the study: Peptides in the study included HLA-C-restricted and HLA-B-restricted CMV epitopes. Broader study findings: HLA-C-restricted CMV clonotypes gave the most frequent clonotype in two of eight donors. Summed frequency of shared TCR beta families picked out CMV carriers who also had the relevant HLA.

TCRdb redid the calling of the reads with MiXCR, one entry per CDR3 protein. The sample records 650,000 to 900,000 distinct CDR3 sequences, approximately 30% being singletons. This CDR3 comprises 14 residues. The V segment lost 6 bases and the J segment 1 base; nucleotides outside the gene matches: 5. Germline assignment: CDR1 MNHEY and CDR2 SVGEGT. The chain recombines TRBV6-2 or TRBV6-3 with TRBJ2-5; TRBD1 agrees at 7 bases. This TCR was sampled from a human donor in good health (CMV status not recorded). Some clones in this sample may be carry-over from other donors' samples. Sequences were derived from cultured CD8+ T cells from PBMCs, sampled from culture after CMV antigen stimulation. Here the CDR3 reads CASRWDSIQETQYF. The CDR3, as DNA: TGTGCCAGCAGGTGGGACAGTATCCAAGAGACCCAGTACTTC.